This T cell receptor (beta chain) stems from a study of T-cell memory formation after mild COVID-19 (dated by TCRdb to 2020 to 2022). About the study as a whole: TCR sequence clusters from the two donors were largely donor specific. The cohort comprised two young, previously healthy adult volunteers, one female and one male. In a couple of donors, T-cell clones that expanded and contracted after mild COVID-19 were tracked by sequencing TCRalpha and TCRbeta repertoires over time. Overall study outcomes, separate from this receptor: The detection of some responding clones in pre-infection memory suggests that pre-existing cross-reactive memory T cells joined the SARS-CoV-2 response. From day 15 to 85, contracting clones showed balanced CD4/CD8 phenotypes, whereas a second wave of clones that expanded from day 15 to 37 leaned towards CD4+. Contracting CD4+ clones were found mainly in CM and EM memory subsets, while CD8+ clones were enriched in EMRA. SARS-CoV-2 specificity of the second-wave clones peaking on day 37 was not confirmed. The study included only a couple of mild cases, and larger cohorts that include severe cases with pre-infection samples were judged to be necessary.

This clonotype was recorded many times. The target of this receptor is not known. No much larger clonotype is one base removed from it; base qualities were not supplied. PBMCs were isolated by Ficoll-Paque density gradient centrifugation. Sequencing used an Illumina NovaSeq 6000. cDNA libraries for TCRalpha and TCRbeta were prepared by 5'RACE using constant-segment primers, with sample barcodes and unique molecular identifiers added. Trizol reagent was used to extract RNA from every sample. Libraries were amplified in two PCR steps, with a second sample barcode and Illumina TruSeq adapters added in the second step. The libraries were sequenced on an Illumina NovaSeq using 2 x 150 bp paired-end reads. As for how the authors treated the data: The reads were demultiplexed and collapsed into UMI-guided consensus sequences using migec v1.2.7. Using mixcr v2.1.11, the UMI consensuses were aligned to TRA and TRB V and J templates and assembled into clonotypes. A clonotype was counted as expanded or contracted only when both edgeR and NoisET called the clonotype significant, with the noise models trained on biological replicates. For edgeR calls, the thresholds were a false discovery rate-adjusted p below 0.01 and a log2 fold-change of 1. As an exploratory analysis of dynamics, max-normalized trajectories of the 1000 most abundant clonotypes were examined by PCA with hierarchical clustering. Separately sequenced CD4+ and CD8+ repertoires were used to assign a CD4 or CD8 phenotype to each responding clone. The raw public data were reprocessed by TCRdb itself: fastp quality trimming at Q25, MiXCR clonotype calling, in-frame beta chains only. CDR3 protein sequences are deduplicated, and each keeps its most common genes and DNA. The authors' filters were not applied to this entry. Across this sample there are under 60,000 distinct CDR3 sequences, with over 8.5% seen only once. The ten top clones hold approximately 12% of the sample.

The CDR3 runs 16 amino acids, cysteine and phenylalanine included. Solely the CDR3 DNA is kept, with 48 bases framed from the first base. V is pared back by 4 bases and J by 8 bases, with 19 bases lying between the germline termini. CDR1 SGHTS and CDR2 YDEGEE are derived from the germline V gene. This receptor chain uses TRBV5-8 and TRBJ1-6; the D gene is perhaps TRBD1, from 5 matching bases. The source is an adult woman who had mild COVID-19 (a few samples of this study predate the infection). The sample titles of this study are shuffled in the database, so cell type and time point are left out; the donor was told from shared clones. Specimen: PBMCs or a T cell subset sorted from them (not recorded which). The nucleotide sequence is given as TGTGCCAGCAGCGACAGTAATATTTCCCCCGATTCACCCCTCCACTTT. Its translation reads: CASSDSNISPDSPLHF.